What follows are 9 T cell receptor beta chains derived from one specimen sequenced in a study of T cell repertoires in cytomegalovirus infection (dated by TCRdb to between 2018 and 2020). The treatment or condition label, as the study defines it: in vitro stimulation with specific CMV peptide epitopes to enrich CMV-specific T cells. Sequencing used an Illumina HiSeq 1500. TCRdb reworked the public reads: Q25 trimming with fastp, MiXCR clone assembly, productive beta chains retained. One record per CDR3 amino acid sequence lists the most common genes and DNA. The table for this sample lists fewer than 1,000,000 distinct CDR3 sequences; around 30% of them were counted only once. Around 15% of the sample comes from the top ten. For these receptors, no antigen is known. Source: cultured CD8+ T cells from PBMCs, taken from culture after CMV antigen stimulation. These TCRs come from a human donor in good health (CMV status not recorded). Some clones in this sample may be carry-over from other donors' samples.

The chain links TRBV6-5 to TRBJ2-2, with D tentatively TRBD1 (5 bases). CDR3 size: 16 residues. Trimming cost V 2 bases and J 1 base, with 11 bases left between them. Germline CDR1 and CDR2: MNHEY and SVGAGI. The CDR3 bases are TGTGCCAGCAGTTACACCTGGGGCCAGAACACCGGGGAGCTGTTTTTT. Translating it yields CASSYTWGQNTGELFF.

The J gene is TRBJ1-1, the V gene TRBV6-2 or TRBV6-3; tentatively, D is TRBD1 (5 bases). V was trimmed by 3 bases and J by 4 bases, leaving 12 bases between them. Germline CDR1 and CDR2: MNHEY and SVGEGT. This CDR3 region has 14 residues. The CDR3 protein is CASSYTGGGTEAFF. The DNA of the CDR3 is TGTGCCAGCAGTTATACCGGGGGGGGCACTGAAGCTTTCTTT.

This clonotype was picked up many times. The gene calls are TRBV7-2 and TRBJ2-1; D remains ambiguous. The V gene's germline CDR1 is SGHTA and CDR2 FQGNSA. Trimming pared 7 bases from V and 0 bases from J, leaving 10 bases between. This CDR3 has 14 amino acids. The CDR3 DNA is TGTGCCAGCACACACATATCCTCCTACAATGAGCAGTTCTTC. Translating it yields CASTHISSYNEQFF.

The chain has TRBV19 and TRBJ1-2; TRBD1 might be the D (5 bases). The CDR3 has 14 amino acids. V lost 5 bases and J 0 bases, leaving 10 bases between the germline ends. CDR1 and CDR2 from the germline V gene are LNHDA and SQIVND (reference sequence). CDR3 DNA: TGTGCCAGTAGTGGGGGACGGCCTAACTATGGCTACACCTTC. Translation: CASSGGRPNYGYTF.

The chain joins TRBV11-2 to TRBJ2-7; TRBD1 agrees at 7 bases. The CDR3 sequence is 13 residues long. The V segment lost 4 bases and the J segment 4 bases; nucleotides outside the gene matches: 4. Germline CDR1 is SGHAT and CDR2 is FQNNGV. In nucleotides, the CDR3 is TGTGCCAGCAGCTGGGGGACAGCTTACGAGCAGTACGTC. Its translation: CASSWGTAYEQYV.

The chain links TRBV20-1 to TRBJ1-1, with D perhaps matching TRBD1 (5 bases). The germline gives CDR1 DFQATT, CDR2 SNEGSKA (reference sequence). Trimming took off 1 base at V and 0 bases at J, with 18 bases between the two ends. This CDR3 has 17 amino acids. The CDR3: CSARAKVTDSLNTEAFF. CDR3 sequence (DNA): TGCAGTGCTAGAGCTAAAGTTACCGACAGTTTGAACACTGAAGCTTTCTTT.

The CDR3 coding sequence is TGTGCCATCAGTGAATGGCGGGGGATCGAGCAGTTCTTC. Translation gives CAISEWRGIEQFF. The gene calls are TRBV10-3 and TRBJ2-1; 7 nucleotides agree with TRBD2. The CDR3 spans 13 residues. Germline V gives CDR1 ENHRY, CDR2 SYGVKD. After removal of 3 bases from V and 10 bases from J, the junction contained 6 bases not matched to a gene.

This clonotype was found a few times. The rearrangement links TRBV27 to TRBJ1-6; TRBD1 aligns across 10 bases. This CDR3 region has 14 residues. V gave up 4 bases and J gave up 10 bases; unmatched junction bases: 4. Germline V gene data show CDR1 as MNHEY and CDR2 as SMNVEV (reference sequence). The CDR3 region has the DNA TGTGCCAGCAGTTATGACAGGGGGCGGTCACCCCTCCACTTT. Amino acids: CASSYDRGRSPLHF.

In this sample, this clonotype turned up a few times. The chain employs TRBV7-9 and TRBJ2-5, with 8 bases matching TRBD1. CDR1 is SEHNR and CDR2 is FQNEAQ in the germline V gene (reference sequence). CDR3 length: 16 residues. V shed 4 bases, J shed 2 bases, and the junction held 9 bases outside the gene matches. The chain's CDR3 is CASSYWGQDPQETQYF. Written as DNA, the CDR3 is TGTGCCAGCAGCTATTGGGGACAGGACCCACAAGAGACCCAGTACTTC.